This TCR beta chain was sequenced in a study of blood T cells in healthy people across ages. As regards this clonotype: Its target is not known.

In terms of origin and age, donors were healthy Caucasian individuals from Russia aged 6 to 90. The authors ran a second PCR of roughly 6 to 12 cycles using a sample-barcoded 5' primer and a J-beta primer mix. TCRdb ran MiXCR on the 5' RACE reads and lists one entry per CDR3 protein. The data show around 800,000 distinct CDR3 sequences, around 68% seen once. The CDR3 runs to 17 residues. The V end lost 0 bases, the J end lost 2 bases, and 17 bases lay between the germline ends. Looked up from germline, CDR1 is MGHDK and CDR2 is SYGVNS. Broader study findings: Possibly confounding the expanded clonotype changes was the fact that donor CMV status was unknown.

The chain combines TRBV25-1 with TRBJ2-7, with D perhaps TRBD1 (6 bases). This TCR came from a man between 25 and 39 years old in good health. Material: blood. The CDR3 reads CASSEYRGDRLTYEQYF. The CDR3 nucleotides read TGTGCCAGCAGTGAATATAGAGGTGACAGGTTGACCTACGAGCAGTACTTC.